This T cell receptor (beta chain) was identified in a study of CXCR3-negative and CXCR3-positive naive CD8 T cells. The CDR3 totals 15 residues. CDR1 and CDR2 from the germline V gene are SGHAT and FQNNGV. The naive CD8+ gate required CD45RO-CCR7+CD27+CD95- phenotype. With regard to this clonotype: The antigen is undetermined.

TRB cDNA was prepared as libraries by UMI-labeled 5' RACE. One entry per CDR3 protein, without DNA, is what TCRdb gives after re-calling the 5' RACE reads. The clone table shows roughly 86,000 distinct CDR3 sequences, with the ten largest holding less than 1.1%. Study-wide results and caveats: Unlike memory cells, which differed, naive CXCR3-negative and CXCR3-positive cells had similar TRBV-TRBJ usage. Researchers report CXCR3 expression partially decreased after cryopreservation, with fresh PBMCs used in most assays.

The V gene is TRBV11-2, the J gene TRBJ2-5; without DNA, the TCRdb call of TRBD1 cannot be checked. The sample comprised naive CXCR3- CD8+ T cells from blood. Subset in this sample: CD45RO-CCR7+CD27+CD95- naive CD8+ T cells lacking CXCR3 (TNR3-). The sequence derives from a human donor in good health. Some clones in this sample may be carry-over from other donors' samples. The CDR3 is CASSSPGQGEETQYF.